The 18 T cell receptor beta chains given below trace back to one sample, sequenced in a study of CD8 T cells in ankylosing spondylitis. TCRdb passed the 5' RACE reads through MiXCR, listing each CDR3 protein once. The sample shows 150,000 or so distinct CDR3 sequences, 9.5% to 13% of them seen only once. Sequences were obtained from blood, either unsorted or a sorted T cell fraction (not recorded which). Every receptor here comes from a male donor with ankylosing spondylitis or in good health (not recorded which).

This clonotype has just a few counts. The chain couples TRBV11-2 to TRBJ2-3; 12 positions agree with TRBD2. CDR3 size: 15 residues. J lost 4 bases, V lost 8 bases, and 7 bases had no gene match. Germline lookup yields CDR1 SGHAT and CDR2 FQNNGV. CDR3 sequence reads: CASALAGGSADTQYF. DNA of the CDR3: TGTGCCAGCGCACTAGCGGGGGGCTCTGCAGATACGCAGTATTTT.

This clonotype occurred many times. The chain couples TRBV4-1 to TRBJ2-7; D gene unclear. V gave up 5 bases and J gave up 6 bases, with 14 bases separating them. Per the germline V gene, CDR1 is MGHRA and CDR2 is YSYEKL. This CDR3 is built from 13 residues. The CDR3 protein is CASSGRARREQYF. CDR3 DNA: TGCGCCAGCAGCGGACGGGCGAGACGCGAGCAGTACTTC.

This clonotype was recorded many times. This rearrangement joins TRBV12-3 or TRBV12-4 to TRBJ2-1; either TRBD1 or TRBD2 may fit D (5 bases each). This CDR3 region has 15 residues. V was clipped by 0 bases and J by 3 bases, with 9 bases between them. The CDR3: CASSLAGDVYNEQFF. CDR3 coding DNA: TGTGCCAGCAGTTTAGCAGGGGACGTCTACAATGAGCAGTTCTTC.

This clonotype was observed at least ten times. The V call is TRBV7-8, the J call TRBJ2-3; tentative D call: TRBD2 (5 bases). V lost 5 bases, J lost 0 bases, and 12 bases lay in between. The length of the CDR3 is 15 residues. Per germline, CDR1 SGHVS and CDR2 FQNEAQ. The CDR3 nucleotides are TGTGCCAGCAGCCATCGGGAAATTAGCACAGATACGCAGTATTTT. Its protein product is CASSHREISTDTQYF.

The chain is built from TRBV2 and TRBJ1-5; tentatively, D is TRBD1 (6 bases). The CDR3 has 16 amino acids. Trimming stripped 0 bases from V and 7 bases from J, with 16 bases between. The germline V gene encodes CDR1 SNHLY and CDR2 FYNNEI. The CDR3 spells CASSEAGGQINQPQHF. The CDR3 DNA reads TGTGCCAGCAGTGAAGCAGGGGGGCAGATCAACCAGCCCCAGCATTTT.

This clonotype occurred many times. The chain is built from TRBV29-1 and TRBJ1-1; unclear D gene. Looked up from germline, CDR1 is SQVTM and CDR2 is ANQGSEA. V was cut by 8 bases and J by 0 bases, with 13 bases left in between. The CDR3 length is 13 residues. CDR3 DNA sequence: TGCAGCATGGTAAGGCAGATGAACACTGAAGCTTTCTTT. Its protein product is CSMVRQMNTEAFF.

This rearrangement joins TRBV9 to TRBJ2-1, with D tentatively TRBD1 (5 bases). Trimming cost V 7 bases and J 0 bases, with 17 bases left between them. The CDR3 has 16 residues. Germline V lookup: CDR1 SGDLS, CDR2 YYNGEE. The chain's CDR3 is CASSPDTQSSYNEQFF. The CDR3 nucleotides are TGTGCCAGCTCACCGGACACTCAGAGCTCCTACAATGAGCAGTTCTTC.

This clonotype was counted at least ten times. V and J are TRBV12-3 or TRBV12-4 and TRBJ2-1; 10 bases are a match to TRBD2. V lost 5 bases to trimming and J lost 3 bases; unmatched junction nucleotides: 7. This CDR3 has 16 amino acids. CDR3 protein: CASSTILAGSYNEQFF. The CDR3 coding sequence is TGTGCCAGCAGTACGATACTAGCGGGGAGCTACAATGAGCAGTTCTTC.

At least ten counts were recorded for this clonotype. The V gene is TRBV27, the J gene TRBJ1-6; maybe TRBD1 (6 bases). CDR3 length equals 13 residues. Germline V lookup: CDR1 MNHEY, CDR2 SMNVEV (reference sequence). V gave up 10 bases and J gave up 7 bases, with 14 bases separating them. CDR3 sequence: CATSQGWNSPLHF. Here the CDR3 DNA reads TGTGCCACCTCTCAGGGGTGGAATTCACCCCTCCACTTT.

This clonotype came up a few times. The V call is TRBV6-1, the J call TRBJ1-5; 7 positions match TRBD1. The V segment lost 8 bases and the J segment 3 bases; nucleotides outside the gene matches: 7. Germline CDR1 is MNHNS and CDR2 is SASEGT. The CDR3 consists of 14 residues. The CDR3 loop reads CASAMTGTNQPQHF. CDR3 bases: TGTGCCAGCGCCATGACAGGGACCAATCAGCCCCAGCATTTT.

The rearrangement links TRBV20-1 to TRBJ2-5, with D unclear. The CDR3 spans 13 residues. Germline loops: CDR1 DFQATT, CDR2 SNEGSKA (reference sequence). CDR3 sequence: CSIPETAQETQYF. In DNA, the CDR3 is TGCAGCATCCCCGAGACGGCCCAAGAGACCCAGTACTTC.

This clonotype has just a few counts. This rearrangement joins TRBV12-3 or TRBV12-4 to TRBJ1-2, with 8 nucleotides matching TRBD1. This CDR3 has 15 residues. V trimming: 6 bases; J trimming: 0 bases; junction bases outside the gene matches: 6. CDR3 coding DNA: TGTGCCAGCAGACCCCAGGACAGGGCTAACTATGGCTACACCTTC. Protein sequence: CASRPQDRANYGYTF.

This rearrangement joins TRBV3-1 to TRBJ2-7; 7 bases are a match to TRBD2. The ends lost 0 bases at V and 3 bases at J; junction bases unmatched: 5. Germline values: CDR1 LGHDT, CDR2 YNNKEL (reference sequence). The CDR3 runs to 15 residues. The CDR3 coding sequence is TGTGCCAGCAGCCAAGAAGCAGCGGGGTACTACGAGCAGTACTTC. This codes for CASSQEAAGYYEQYF.

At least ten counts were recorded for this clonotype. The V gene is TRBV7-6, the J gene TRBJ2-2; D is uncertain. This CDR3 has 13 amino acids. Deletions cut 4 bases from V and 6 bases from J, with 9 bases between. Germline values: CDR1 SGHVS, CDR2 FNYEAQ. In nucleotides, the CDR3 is TGTGCCAGCAGCTACCTCGTACCCGGGGAGCTGTTTTTT. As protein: CASSYLVPGELFF.

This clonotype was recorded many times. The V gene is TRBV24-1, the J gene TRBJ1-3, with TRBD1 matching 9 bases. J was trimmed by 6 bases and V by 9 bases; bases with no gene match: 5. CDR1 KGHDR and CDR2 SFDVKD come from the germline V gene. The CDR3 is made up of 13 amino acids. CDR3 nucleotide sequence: TGTGCCACCCGGGGACAGGGTGAAAACACCATATATTTT. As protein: CATRGQGENTIYF.

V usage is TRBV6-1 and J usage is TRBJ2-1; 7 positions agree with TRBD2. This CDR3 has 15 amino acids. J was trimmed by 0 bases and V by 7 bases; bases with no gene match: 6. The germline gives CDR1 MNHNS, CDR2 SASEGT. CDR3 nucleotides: TGTGCCAGCAACCGGGAGCGGGACTCCTACAATGAGCAGTTCTTC. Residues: CASNRERDSYNEQFF.

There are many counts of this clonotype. CDR3 nucleotides: TGTGCCAGCAAGAGGGACTCCGAGCAGTTCTTC. Protein sequence: CASKRDSEQFF. This chain connects TRBV12-3 or TRBV12-4 to TRBJ2-1; TRBD2 is a possible D gene (6 bases). CDR3 length: 11 residues. V was cut by 7 bases and J by 10 bases, with 11 bases left in between.

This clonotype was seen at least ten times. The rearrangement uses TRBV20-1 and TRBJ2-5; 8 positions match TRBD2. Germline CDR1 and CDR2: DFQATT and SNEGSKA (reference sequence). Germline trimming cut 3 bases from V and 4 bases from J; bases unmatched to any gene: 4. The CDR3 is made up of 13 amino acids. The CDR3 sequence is CSASGRARETQYF. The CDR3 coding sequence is TGCAGTGCTAGCGGGAGGGCCAGAGAGACCCAGTACTTC.